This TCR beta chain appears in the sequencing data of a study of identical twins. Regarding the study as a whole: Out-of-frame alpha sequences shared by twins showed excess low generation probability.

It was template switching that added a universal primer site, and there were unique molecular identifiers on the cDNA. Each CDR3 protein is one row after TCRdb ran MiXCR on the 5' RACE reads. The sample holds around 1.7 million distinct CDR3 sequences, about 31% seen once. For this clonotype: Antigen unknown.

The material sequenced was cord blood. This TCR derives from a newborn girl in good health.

CDR3 amino acids: CASSDGTGKNEKLFF. CDR3 sequence (DNA): TGTGCCAGCAGCGATGGGACAGGGAAAAATGAAAAACTGTTTTTT. The chain has TRBV7-2 and TRBJ1-4, with 9 bases fitting TRBD1. CDR3 length: 15 amino acids. The junction had 6 bases not matched to a gene; V was cut back by 5 bases and J by 5 bases. Germline CDR1 is SGHTA and CDR2 is FQGNSA.